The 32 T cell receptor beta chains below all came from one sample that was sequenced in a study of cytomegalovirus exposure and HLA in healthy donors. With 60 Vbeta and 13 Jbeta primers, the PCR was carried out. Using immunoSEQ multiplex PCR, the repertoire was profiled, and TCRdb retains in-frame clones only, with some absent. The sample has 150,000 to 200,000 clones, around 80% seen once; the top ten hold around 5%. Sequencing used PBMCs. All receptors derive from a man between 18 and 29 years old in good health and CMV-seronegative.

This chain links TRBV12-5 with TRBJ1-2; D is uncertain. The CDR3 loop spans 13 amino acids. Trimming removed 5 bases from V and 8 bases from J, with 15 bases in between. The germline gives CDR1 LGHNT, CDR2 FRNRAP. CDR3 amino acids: CASGLPSPEGYTF. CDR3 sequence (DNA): TGTGCTAGTGGTCTCCCCAGTCCAGAAGGCTACACCTTC.

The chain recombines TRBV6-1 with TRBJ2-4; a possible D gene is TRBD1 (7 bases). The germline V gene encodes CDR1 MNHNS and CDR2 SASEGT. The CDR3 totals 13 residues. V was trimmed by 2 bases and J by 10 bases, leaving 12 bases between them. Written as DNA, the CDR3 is TGTGCCAGCAGTGAACAGGGGGGACAGATTCAGTACTTC. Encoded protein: CASSEQGGQIQYF.

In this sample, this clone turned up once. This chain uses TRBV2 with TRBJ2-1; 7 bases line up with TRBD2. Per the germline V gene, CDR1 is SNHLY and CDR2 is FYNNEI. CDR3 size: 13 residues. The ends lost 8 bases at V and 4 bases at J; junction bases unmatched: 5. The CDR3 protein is CASRRESYNEQFF. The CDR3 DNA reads TGTGCCAGCCGGCGGGAGTCATACAATGAGCAGTTCTTC.

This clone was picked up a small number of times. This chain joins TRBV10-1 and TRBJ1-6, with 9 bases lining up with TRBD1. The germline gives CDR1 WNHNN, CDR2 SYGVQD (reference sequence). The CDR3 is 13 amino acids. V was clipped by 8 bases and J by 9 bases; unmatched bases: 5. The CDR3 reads CASRTGESSPLHF. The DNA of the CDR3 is TGCGCCAGCCGGACAGGGGAGAGTTCACCCCTCCACTTT.

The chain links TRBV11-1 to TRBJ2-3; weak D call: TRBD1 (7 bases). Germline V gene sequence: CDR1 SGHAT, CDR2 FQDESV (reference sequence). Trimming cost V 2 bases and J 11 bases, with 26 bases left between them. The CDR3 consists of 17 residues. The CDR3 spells CASSLRAGGGWTQGQYF. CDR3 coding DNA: TGTGCCAGCAGCTTAAGAGCTGGAGGGGGCTGGACCCAAGGGCAGTATTTT.

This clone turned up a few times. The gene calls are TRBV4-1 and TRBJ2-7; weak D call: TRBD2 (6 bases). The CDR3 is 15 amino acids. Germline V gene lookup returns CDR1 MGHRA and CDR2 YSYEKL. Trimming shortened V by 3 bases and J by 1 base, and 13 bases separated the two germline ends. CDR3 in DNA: TGCGCCAGCAGCCATCAGGGACTCACATCCTACGAGCAGTACTTC. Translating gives CASSHQGLTSYEQYF.

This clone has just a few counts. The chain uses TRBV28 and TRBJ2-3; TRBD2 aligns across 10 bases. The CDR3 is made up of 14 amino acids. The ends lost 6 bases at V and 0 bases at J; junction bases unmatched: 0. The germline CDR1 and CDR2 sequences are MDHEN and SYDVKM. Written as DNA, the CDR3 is TGTGCCAGCAGAGCGGGAGGGAGCACAGATACGCAGTATTTT. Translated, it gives CASRAGGSTDTQYF.

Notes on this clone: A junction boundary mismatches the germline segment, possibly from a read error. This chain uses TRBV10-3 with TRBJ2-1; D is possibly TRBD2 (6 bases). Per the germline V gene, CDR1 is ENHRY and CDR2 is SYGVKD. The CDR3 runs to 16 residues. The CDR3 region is CAISETSSSSYNKQFF. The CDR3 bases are TGTGCCATCAGTGAGACTAGCTCTAGCTCCTACAATAAGCAGTTCTTC.

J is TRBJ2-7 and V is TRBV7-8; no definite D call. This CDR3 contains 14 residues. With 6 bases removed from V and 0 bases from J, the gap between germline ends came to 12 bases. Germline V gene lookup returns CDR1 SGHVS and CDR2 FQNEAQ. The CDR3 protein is CASRINRRSYEQYF. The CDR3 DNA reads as TGTGCCAGCAGAATTAACAGACGCTCCTACGAGCAGTACTTC.

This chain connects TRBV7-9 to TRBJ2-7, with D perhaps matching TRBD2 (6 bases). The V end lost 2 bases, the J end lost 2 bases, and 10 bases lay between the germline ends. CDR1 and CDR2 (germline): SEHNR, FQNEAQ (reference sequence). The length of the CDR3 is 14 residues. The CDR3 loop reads CASSLWDFPYEQYF. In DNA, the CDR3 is TGTGCCAGCAGCTTATGGGACTTCCCCTACGAGCAGTACTTC.

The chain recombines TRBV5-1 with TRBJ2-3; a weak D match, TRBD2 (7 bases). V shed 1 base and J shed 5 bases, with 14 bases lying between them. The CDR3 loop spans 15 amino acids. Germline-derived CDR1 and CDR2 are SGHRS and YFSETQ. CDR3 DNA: TGCGCCAGCAGCTTGAGTGGGGGCGGGGGAGATACGCAGTATTTT. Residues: CASSLSGGGGDTQYF.

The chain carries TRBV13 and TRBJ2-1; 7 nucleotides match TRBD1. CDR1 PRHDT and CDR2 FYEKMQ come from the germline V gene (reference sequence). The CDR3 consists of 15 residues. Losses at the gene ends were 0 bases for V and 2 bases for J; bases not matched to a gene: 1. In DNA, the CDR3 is TGTGCCAGCAGCTTAGGCGGACAGGCCTACAATGAGCAGTTCTTC. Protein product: CASSLGGQAYNEQFF.

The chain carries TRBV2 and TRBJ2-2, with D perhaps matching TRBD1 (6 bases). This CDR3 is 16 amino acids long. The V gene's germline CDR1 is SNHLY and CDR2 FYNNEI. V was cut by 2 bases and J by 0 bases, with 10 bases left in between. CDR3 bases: TGTGCCAGCAGTGAACTTCGGACAGCGAACACCGGGGAGCTGTTTTTT. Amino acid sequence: CASSELRTANTGELFF.

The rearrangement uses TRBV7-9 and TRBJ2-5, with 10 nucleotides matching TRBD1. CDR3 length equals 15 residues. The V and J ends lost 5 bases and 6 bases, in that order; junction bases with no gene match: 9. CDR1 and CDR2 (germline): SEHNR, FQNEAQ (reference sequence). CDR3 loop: CASSEGTGVEKTQYF. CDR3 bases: TGTGCCAGCAGCGAAGGGACAGGGGTAGAAAAGACCCAGTACTTC.

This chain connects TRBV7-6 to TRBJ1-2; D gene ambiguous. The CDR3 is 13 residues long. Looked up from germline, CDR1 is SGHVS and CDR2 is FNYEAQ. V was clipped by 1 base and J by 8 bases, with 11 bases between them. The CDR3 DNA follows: TGTGCCAGCAGCTTAGAAGGAGGTGGAGGCTACACCTTC. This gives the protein CASSLEGGGGYTF. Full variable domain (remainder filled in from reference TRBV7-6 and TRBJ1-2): GAGVSQSPRYKVTKRGQDVALRCDPISGHVSLYWYRQALGQGPEFLTYFNYEAQQDKSGLPNDRFSAERPEGSISTLTIQRTEQRDSAMYRCASSLEGGGGYTFGSGTRLTVV.

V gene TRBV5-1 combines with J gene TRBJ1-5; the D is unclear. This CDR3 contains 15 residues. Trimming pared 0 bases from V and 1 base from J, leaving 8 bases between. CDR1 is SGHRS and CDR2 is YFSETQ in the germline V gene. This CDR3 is CASSLEGGSNQPQHF. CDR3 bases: TGCGCCAGCAGCTTGGAAGGAGGGAGCAATCAGCCCCAGCATTTT.

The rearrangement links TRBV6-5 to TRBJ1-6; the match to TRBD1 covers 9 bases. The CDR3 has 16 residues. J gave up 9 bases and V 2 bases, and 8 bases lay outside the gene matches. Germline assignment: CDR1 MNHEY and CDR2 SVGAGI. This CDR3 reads CASSYGGTGSGSPLHF. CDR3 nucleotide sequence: TGTGCCAGCAGTTACGGGGGGACAGGGTCTGGTTCACCCCTCCACTTT.

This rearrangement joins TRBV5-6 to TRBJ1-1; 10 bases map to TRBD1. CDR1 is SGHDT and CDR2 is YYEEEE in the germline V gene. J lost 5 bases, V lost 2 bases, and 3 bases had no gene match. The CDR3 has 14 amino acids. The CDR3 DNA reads TGTGCCAGCAGCTTTGGGACAGGGGTAACTGAAGCTTTCTTT. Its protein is CASSFGTGVTEAFF.

The CDR3: CASSLVRVSGEQYF. CDR3 DNA sequence: TGTGCCAGCAGCTTGGTCAGGGTGTCGGGTGAGCAGTACTTC. V usage is TRBV7-9 and J usage is TRBJ2-7, with D possibly being TRBD1 (5 bases). V lost 3 bases and J lost 7, with 16 bases in between. This CDR3 has 14 residues. Germline V gene sequence: CDR1 SEHNR, CDR2 FQNEAQ (reference sequence).

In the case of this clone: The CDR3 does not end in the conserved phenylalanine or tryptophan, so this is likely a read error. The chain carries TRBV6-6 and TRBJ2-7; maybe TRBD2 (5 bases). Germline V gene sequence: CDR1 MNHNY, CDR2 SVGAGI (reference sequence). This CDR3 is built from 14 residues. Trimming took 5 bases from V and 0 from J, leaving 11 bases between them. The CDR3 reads CASSDAGASYEQYL. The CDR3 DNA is TGTGCCAGCAGTGACGCGGGTGCCTCCTACGAGCAGTACCTC.

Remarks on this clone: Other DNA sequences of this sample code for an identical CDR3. The CDR3 DNA reads TGTGCCAGCAGTTACGCCACAGGGAGCTATGGCTACACCTTC. It translates to CASSYATGSYGYTF. The chain carries TRBV6-5 and TRBJ1-2, with TRBD1 as a possible D gene (6 bases). The CDR3 is 14 residues long. Germline values: CDR1 MNHEY, CDR2 SVGAGI. Trimming removed 2 bases at V and 4 bases at J, with 11 bases between.

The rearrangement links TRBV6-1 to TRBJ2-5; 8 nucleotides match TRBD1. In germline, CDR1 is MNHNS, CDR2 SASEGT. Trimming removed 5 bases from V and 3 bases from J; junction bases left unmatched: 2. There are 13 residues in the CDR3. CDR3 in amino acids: CASSSTGEETQYF. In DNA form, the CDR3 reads TGTGCCAGCAGTTCGACAGGGGAAGAGACCCAGTACTTC.

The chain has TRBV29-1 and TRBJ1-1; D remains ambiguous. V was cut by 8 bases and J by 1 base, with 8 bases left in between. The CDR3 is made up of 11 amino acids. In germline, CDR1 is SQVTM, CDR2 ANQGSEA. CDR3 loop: CSIGSNTEAFF. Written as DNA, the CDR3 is TGCAGCATCGGGTCGAACACTGAAGCTTTCTTT.

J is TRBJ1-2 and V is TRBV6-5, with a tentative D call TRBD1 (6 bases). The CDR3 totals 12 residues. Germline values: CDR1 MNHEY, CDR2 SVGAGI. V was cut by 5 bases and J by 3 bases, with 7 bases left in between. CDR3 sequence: CASSPGDYGYTF. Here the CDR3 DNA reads TGTGCCAGCAGTCCAGGGGACTATGGCTACACCTTC.

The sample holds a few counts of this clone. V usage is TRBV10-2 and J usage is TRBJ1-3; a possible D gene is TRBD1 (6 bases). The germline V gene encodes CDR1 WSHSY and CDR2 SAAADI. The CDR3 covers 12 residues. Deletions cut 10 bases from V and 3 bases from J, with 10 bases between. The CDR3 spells CATGTHGNTIYF. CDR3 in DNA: TGCGCCACCGGGACACATGGAAACACCATATATTTT.

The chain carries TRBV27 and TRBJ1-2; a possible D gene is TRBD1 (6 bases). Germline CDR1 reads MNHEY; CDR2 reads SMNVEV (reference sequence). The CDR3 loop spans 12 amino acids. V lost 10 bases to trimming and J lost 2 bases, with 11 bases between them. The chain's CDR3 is CATNTGNYGYTF. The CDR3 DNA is TGTGCCACCAACACAGGGAACTATGGCTACACCTTC.

The CDR3 region is CASSYTGSSYNEQFF. The CDR3 DNA is TGCGCCAGCAGCTATACAGGGAGCTCCTACAATGAGCAGTTCTTC. The gene calls are TRBV5-1 and TRBJ2-1, with D perhaps TRBD1 (6 bases). Trimming removed 3 bases from V and 0 bases from J, with 10 bases in between. CDR1 is SGHRS, CDR2 YFSETQ, per germline. CDR3 length: 15 residues.

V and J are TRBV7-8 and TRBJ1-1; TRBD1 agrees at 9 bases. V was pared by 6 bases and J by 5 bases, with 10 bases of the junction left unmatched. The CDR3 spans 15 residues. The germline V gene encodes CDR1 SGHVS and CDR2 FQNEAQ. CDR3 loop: CASSKVQGASTEAFF. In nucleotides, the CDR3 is TGTGCCAGCAGTAAAGTACAGGGGGCGTCAACTGAAGCTTTCTTT. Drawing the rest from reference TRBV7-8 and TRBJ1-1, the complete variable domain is GAGVSQSPRYKVAKRGQDVALRCDPISGHVSLFWYQQALGQGPEFLTYFQNEAQLDKSGLPSDRFFAERPEGSVSTLKIQRTQQEDSAVYLCASSKVQGASTEAFFGQGTRLTVV.

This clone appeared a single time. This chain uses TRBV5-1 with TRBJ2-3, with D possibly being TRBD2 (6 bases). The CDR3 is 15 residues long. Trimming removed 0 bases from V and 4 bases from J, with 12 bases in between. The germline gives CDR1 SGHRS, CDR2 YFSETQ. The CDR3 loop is CASSLAVRGADTQYF. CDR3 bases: TGCGCCAGCAGCTTGGCGGTGCGGGGAGCAGATACGCAGTATTTT. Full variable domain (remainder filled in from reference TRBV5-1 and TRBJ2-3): KAGVTQTPRYLIKTRGQQVTLSCSPISGHRSVSWYQQTPGQGLQFLFEYFSETQRNKGNFPGRFSGRQFSNSRSEMNVSTLELGDSALYLCASSLAVRGADTQYFGPGTRLTVL.

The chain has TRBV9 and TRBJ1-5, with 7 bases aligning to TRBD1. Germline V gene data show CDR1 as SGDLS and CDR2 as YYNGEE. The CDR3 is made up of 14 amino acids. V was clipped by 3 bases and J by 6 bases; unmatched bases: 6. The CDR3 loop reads CASSATGFGQPQHF. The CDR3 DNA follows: TGTGCCAGCAGCGCGACAGGGTTTGGTCAGCCCCAGCATTTT.

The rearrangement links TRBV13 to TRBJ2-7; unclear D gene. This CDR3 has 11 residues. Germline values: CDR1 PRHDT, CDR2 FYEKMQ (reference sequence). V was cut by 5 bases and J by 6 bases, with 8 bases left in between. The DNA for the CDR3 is TGTGCCAGCAGCGCTCGGAGCGAGCAGTACTTC. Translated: CASSARSEQYF.

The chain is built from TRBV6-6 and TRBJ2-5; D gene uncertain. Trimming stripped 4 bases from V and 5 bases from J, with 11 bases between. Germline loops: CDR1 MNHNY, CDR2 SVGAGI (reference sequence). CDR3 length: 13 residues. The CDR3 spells CASSLRRRETQYF. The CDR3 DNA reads TGTGCCAGCAGTTTACGGAGAAGGGAGACCCAGTACTTC.